Below, one TCR beta chain is given with its context. The antigen is not known. Sequencing was performed with immunoSEQ multiplex PCR; in TCRdb, only in-frame clones are kept and a portion is missing. Of approximately 23,000 clones in the sample, roughly four fifths were seen once. The data were obtained in a study of cytotoxic CD8 clonotypes in ibrutinib-treated CLL. In the study overall: Following treatment for a median 12 months, range 6 to 36, response samples were then taken. Each sample contained, on average, approximately 230,000 productive templates and roughly 100,000 productive rearrangements.

Findings and caveats of the study: A difference in sampling times existed between sustained-remission and progressing patients.

This clonotype was sampled from a human donor with chronic lymphocytic leukemia. The material sequenced was PBMCs, taken before ibrutinib treatment.

Written as DNA, the CDR3 is TGTGCCAGTAGTATTGGAGGGACGAACTATGGCTACACCTTC. This sequence encodes CASSIGGTNYGYTF. This chain links TRBV19 with TRBJ1-2; the D gene is possibly TRBD1 (5 bases). CDR1 is LNHDA, CDR2 SQIVND, per germline (reference sequence). Trimming shortened V by 3 bases and J by 2 bases, and 10 bases separated the two germline ends. The CDR3 consists of 14 residues. The full variable domain, rest sourced from reference TRBV19 and TRBJ1-2, is DGGITQSPKYLFRKEGQNVTLSCEQNLNHDAMYWYRQDPGQGLRLIYYSQIVNDFQKGDIAEGYSVSREKKESFPLTVTSAQKNPTAFYLCASSIGGTNYGYTFGSGTRLTVV.